This TCR beta chain derives from a study of neurological immune-mediated disorders. cDNA was made by 5'RACE with 10-nucleotide random UMIs. TCRdb reprocessed the 5' RACE reads via MiXCR and lists one record per CDR3 protein. Found here are about 62,000 distinct CDR3 sequences, under 5.5% of them singletons; the top ten hold around 3.4%. The ends lost 3 bases at V and 3 bases at J; junction bases unmatched: 3. Per the germline V gene, CDR1 is SGHAT and CDR2 is FQNNGV. The CDR3 runs to 15 residues. The table lists this clonotype with a few counts. The source is a woman aged 45-65 years with multiple sclerosis. The chain links TRBV11-2 to TRBJ2-2; TRBD1 matches at 8 bases. The material sequenced was PBMCs. The CDR3 reads CASSLGTGYTGELFF. The DNA for the CDR3 is TGTGCCAGCAGCTTGGGGACAGGATACACCGGGGAGCTGTTTTTT.